This TCR beta chain comes out of a study of control samples from healthy donors and cancer patients. In this sample, this clone turned up once. This CDR3 comprises 14 residues. V gave up 5 bases and J gave up 8 bases, with 18 bases separating them. CDR1 and CDR2 (germline): SEHNR, FQNEAQ (reference sequence). Assay: immunoSEQ multiplex PCR; the TCRdb copy retains only in-frame clones and omits some. Of 150,000 or so clones listed, about 93% were seen once; the top ten hold 12% to 15%. Input material: PBMCs. This chain joins TRBV7-9 and TRBJ1-1, with D possibly matching TRBD1 (6 bases). The TCR originated in a man aged 55 to 69 with colorectal cancer. CDR3 in amino acids: CASSLDTRTAEAFF. CDR3 coding DNA: TGTGCCAGCAGCCTAGACACTCGGACAGCCGAAGCTTTCTTT.